Listed below are T cell receptor beta chains from one sample, sequenced in a study of blood T cell repertoires in COVID-19. Only in-frame clones appear in the TCRdb table, and some are missing; sequencing was by immunoSEQ multiplex PCR. The table includes around 80,000 clones, 85% to 90% detected once. Sample: peripheral blood. The receptors originated from a man at least 80 years old with active or convalescent COVID-19. Both conserved end residues are part of each CDR3. Each record gives: D gene, J gene, V gene, clone size, CDR3 protein, CDR3 DNA. The D gene is left open where the match is weak. Size tells how often a clone was seen (once, few, many) or the class of an expanded clone, and some rows leave it out.

>NA|TRBJ1-5|TRBV6-6|NA
CASSPTIGQPSNQPQHF
TGTGCCAGCAGTCCGACAATTGGGCAGCCTAGCAATCAGCCCCAGCATTTT
>NA|TRBJ1-2|TRBV12-3/TRBV12-4|NA
CASSPRVNYGYTF
TGTGCCAGCAGTCCCAGGGTTAACTATGGCTACACCTTC
>NA|TRBJ2-3|TRBV11-2|NA
CASSFQAPPSTDTQYF
TGTGCCAGCAGCTTCCAGGCACCCCCTTCAACAGATACGCAGTATTTT
>NA|TRBJ1-2|TRBV6-1|NA
CASSEGRGYGYTF
TGTGCCAGCAGTGAGGGCAGGGGCTATGGCTACACCTTC
>NA|TRBJ2-5|TRBV18|NA
CASSQLDNQETQYF
TGTGCCAGCTCACAGCTAGATAACCAAGAGACCCAGTACTTC
>NA|TRBJ1-3|TRBV5-6|NA
CASSPLNSGNTIYF
TGTGCCAGCAGCCCCCTTAACTCTGGAAACACCATATATTTT
>TRBD1|TRBJ1-6|TRBV6-5|NA
CASSPRTGRSPLHF
TGTGCCAGCAGTCCTCGGACAGGGAGGTCACCCCTCCACTTT
>TRBD1|TRBJ1-5|TRBV18|NA
CASSRQGSNKPQHF
TGTGCCAGCTCCAGACAGGGCAGTAATAAGCCCCAGCATTTT
>TRBD1|TRBJ1-5|TRBV7-2|NA
CASSLRDSVQPQHF
TGTGCCAGCAGCTTACGGGACAGCGTTCAGCCCCAGCATTTT
>NA|TRBJ1-1|TRBV18|NA
CASSTGSGTEAFF
TGTGCCAGCTCAACAGGGAGCGGCACTGAAGCTTTCTTT
>NA|TRBJ2-5|TRBV11-3|NA
CASSARRGQETQYF
TGTGCCAGCAGCGCCCGACGGGGGCAAGAGACCCAGTACTTC
>NA|TRBJ1-1|TRBV5-1|NA
CASSAQGWTEAFF
TGCGCCAGCAGCGCACAGGGTTGGACTGAAGCTTTCTTT
>NA|TRBJ2-1|TRBV5-4|NA
CASSLDPGNNEQFF
TGTGCCAGCAGCTTGGACCCCGGGAACAATGAGCAGTTCTTC
>TRBD1|TRBJ1-1|TRBV7-2|NA
CASSPRTGNTEAFF
TGTGCCAGCAGCCCCCGGACAGGGAACACTGAAGCTTTCTTT
>TRBD1|TRBJ1-6|TRBV6-6|once
CASSRTGTPSPLHF
TGTGCCAGCAGTCGGACAGGGACACCTTCACCCCTCCACTTT
>TRBD2|TRBJ2-1|TRBV28|NA
CASSRGGTSGSGSEQFF
TGTGCCAGCAGTCGAGGGGGTACTAGCGGCTCCGGATCTGAGCAGTTCTTC
>NA|TRBJ2-2|TRBV28|NA
CASSLPRLDYTGELFF
TGTGCCAGCAGTTTACCAAGACTAGATTACACCGGGGAGCTGTTTTTT
>NA|TRBJ2-6|TRBV28|NA
CASSSSGANVLTF
TGTGCCAGCAGCAGCTCTGGGGCCAACGTCCTGACTTTC
>NA|TRBJ2-1|TRBV15|NA
CATSRDAKGWLNEQFF
TGTGCCACCAGCAGAGATGCGAAGGGGTGGCTCAATGAGCAGTTCTTC
>TRBD2|TRBJ2-3|TRBV9|once
CASSETGTSGTDTQYF
TGTGCCAGCAGCGAAACCGGGACTAGCGGCACAGATACGCAGTATTTT
>NA|TRBJ2-1|TRBV14|NA
CASSQDTRVSYNEQFF
TGTGCCAGCAGCCAAGATACCCGGGTTTCCTACAATGAGCAGTTCTTC
>NA|TRBJ2-5|TRBV7-2|NA
CASSPRKGVVETQYF
TGTGCCAGCAGCCCGCGAAAGGGGGTCGTAGAGACCCAGTACTTC
>NA|TRBJ2-2|TRBV10-1|once
CASSERETGELFF
TGCGCCAGCAGTGAGCGTGAGACCGGGGAGCTGTTTTTT
>TRBD1|TRBJ1-3|TRBV5-1|few
CASSGGQSSGNTIYF
TGCGCCAGCAGCGGGGGACAGTCCTCTGGAAACACCATATATTTT
>NA|TRBJ2-5|TRBV5-3|NA
CARTSSGRGGETQYF
TGTGCCAGAACCTCTAGTGGGAGGGGGGGAGAGACCCAGTACTTC
>NA|TRBJ2-1|TRBV7-3|NA
CASSLQTGEQFF
TGTGCCAGCAGCCTACAGACGGGGGAGCAGTTCTTC
>NA|TRBJ2-1|TRBV4-1|NA
CASSQARDINNNEQFF
TGCGCCAGCAGCCAAGCCCGGGACATTAATAACAATGAGCAGTTCTTC
>NA|TRBJ1-1|TRBV11-3|NA
CASSLGDDRNTEAFF
TGTGCCAGCAGCTTAGGGGATGACAGGAACACTGAAGCTTTCTTT
>NA|TRBJ2-1|TRBV3-1/TRBV3-2|NA
CASSQEPGQRNEQFF
TGTGCCAGCAGCCAAGAGCCGGGACAACGAAATGAGCAGTTCTTC
>TRBD1|TRBJ2-3|TRBV2|NA
CARRTGQGTDTQYF
TGTGCCAGGAGGACAGGTCAGGGCACAGATACGCAGTATTTT
>NA|TRBJ1-4|TRBV3-1/TRBV3-2|NA
CASSPGGVAEKLFF
TGTGCCAGCAGCCCCGGGGGGGTCGCTGAAAAACTGTTTTTT
>NA|TRBJ1-6|TRBV5-6|NA
CASSLGQVEPLHF
TGTGCCAGCAGCTTGGGCCAGGTGGAACCCCTCCACTTT
>NA|TRBJ1-6|TRBV6-5|few
CASSYQVGPFSPLHF
TGTGCCAGCAGTTACCAGGTCGGCCCCTTTTCACCCCTCCACTTT
>NA|TRBJ1-2|TRBV18|NA
CASSPTANYGYTF
TGTGCCAGCTCACCAACAGCTAACTATGGCTACACCTTC
>NA|TRBJ1-5|TRBV19|NA
CASSTQRGPLGAQHF
TGTGCCAGTAGTACCCAGCGGGGGCCCTTGGGAGCCCAGCATTTT
>NA|TRBJ2-6|TRBV18|NA
CASSPPQGLGLGANVLTF
TGTGCCAGCTCACCACCTCAGGGGCTAGGGCTCGGGGCCAACGTCCTGACTTTC
>NA|TRBJ2-1|TRBV3-1/TRBV3-2|NA
CASSQDATDNEQFF
TGTGCCAGCAGCCAAGATGCGACAGACAATGAGCAGTTCTTC
>TRBD1|TRBJ1-3|TRBV11-2|once
CASSRDRGTGNTIYF
TGTGCCAGCAGCCGGGACAGGGGGACTGGAAACACCATATATTTT
>NA|TRBJ1-1|TRBV12-5|NA
CASGLGGDTEAFF
TGTGCTAGTGGTTTGGGCGGGGACACTGAAGCTTTCTTT
>TRBD1|TRBJ1-4|TRBV28|NA
CASSLWGQGQKLFF
TGTGCCAGCAGTTTATGGGGACAGGGGCAAAAACTGTTTTTT